This T cell receptor (beta chain) was recovered during a study of post-analysis software for immune sequencing data. Study background: Included courses were relapsing-remitting and secondary progressive multiple sclerosis; progressive-relapsing multiple sclerosis was also included.

As concerns this clonotype: The antigen is unknown.

Study-level points and caveats: Compared with controls, patients had more of about five TRBV segments, including TRBV5-6, TRBV5-1 and TRBV20-1. Diversity measured as normalized Chao1 was significantly lower in multiple sclerosis patients than in controls.

The CDR3 runs 11 residues. The germline CDR1 and CDR2 sequences are MNHNS and SASEGT. Deletions cut 10 bases from V and 4 bases from J, with 11 bases between. Tagging with unique molecular identifiers was a feature of the TCR beta cDNA libraries. Each sample of about 0.9 to 10 million input T cells yielded 500,000 or so cDNA molecules, so each molecule approximated one T cell. TCRdb itself ran the PCR reads through MiXCR, one entry per CDR3 protein. The data show under 900,000 distinct CDR3 sequences, about 50% seen once. Source material: blood. V usage is TRBV6-1 and J usage is TRBJ2-7; weak D call: TRBD2 (6 bases). This clonotype was sampled from a girl aged 5 to 17 with multiple sclerosis. The CDR3: CATARGYEQYF. DNA for the CDR3: TGTGCCACCGCACGGGGGTACGAGCAGTACTTC.